This is a list of T cell receptor beta chains from one sample in a study of blood T cell repertoires in COVID-19. The assay was immunoSEQ multiplex PCR, and TCRdb's table has in-frame clones only and misses some. The sample records 150,000 to 190,000 clones, roughly four fifths being singletons. Sample: PBMCs or T cells enriched from blood (not recorded which). The receptors shown here come from a man over 45 who had recovered from COVID-19. Each CDR3 is given with its conserved first and last residue. D genes are given only for firm matches. Size is stated for part of the rows, as once, few or many counts, or as a class when the clone is expanded.

clone size: NA
D gene: NA
J gene: TRBJ2-7
V gene: TRBV7-2
CDR3 protein: CASSAAWGGLEEQYF
CDR3 DNA: TGTGCCAGCAGCGCCGCGTGGGGGGGCCTGGAGGAGCAGTACTTC

clone size: NA
D gene: NA
J gene: TRBJ1-4
V gene: TRBV7-9
CDR3 protein: CASSLAEVTVEKLFF
CDR3 DNA: TGTGCCAGCAGCTTAGCAGAAGTAACGGTTGAAAAACTGTTTTTT

clone size: NA
D gene: TRBD1
J gene: TRBJ1-1
V gene: TRBV5-4
CDR3 protein: CASSLVPGTALNTEAFF
CDR3 DNA: TGTGCCAGCAGCTTGGTGCCCGGGACAGCTTTGAACACTGAAGCTTTCTTT

clone size: NA
D gene: NA
J gene: TRBJ1-1
V gene: TRBV7-9
CDR3 protein: CASTTSGRANTEAFF
CDR3 DNA: TGTGCCAGCACCACCTCAGGCCGCGCTAACACTGAAGCTTTCTTT

clone size: NA
D gene: NA
J gene: TRBJ2-7
V gene: TRBV5-1
CDR3 protein: CASSLANPGEQYF
CDR3 DNA: TGCGCCAGCAGCTTGGCAAACCCGGGGGAGCAGTACTTC

clone size: NA
D gene: TRBD1
J gene: TRBJ1-2
V gene: TRBV29-1
CDR3 protein: CSVDKGGRGNYGYTF
CDR3 DNA: TGCAGCGTTGATAAGGGTGGCAGGGGGAACTATGGCTACACCTTC

clone size: NA
D gene: TRBD2
J gene: TRBJ2-3
V gene: TRBV5-5
CDR3 protein: CASSNGTSIDTQYF
CDR3 DNA: TGTGCCAGCAGCAACGGGACTAGCATAGATACGCAGTATTTT

clone size: NA
D gene: NA
J gene: TRBJ2-6
V gene: TRBV7-3
CDR3 protein: CASSLGADSGANVLTF
CDR3 DNA: TGTGCCAGCAGCCTCGGCGCGGACTCTGGGGCCAACGTCCTGACTTTC

clone size: NA
D gene: TRBD1
J gene: TRBJ1-6
V gene: TRBV4-2
CDR3 protein: CASSQKGQVDSPLHF
CDR3 DNA: TGTGCCAGCAGCCAAAAAGGACAGGTTGATTCACCCCTCCACTTT

clone size: NA
D gene: NA
J gene: TRBJ2-5
V gene: TRBV11-2
CDR3 protein: CASSSTNQETQYF
CDR3 DNA: TGTGCCAGCAGCTCGACAAATCAAGAGACCCAGTACTTC

clone size: NA
D gene: TRBD1
J gene: TRBJ2-3
V gene: TRBV5-1
CDR3 protein: CASSSTTGGLADTQYF
CDR3 DNA: TGCGCCAGCAGCTCCACGACAGGGGGCCTCGCAGATACGCAGTATTTT

clone size: NA
D gene: TRBD2
J gene: TRBJ2-2
V gene: TRBV11-2
CDR3 protein: CASSLGLAGTGELFF
CDR3 DNA: TGTGCCAGCAGCCTTGGACTAGCCGGGACGGGGGAGCTGTTTTTT

clone size: few
D gene: NA
J gene: TRBJ2-3
V gene: TRBV6-5
CDR3 protein: CASRLASTDTQYF
CDR3 DNA: TGTGCCAGCAGGCTGGCTAGCACAGATACGCAGTATTTT

clone size: NA
D gene: NA
J gene: TRBJ2-2
V gene: TRBV7-9
CDR3 protein: CASSMTALTGELFF
CDR3 DNA: TGTGCCAGCAGCATGACAGCGTTAACCGGGGAGCTGTTTTTT

clone size: NA
D gene: NA
J gene: TRBJ1-6
V gene: TRBV6-5
CDR3 protein: CASRYSREYDNSPLHF
CDR3 DNA: TGTGCCAGCAGATACTCCAGGGAATATGATAATTCACCCCTCCACTTT

clone size: NA
D gene: NA
J gene: TRBJ2-7
V gene: TRBV7-8
CDR3 protein: CASSLGDIAYSYEQYF
CDR3 DNA: TGTGCCAGCAGCTTAGGGGACATCGCGTACTCCTACGAGCAGTACTTC

clone size: few
D gene: NA
J gene: TRBJ1-1
V gene: TRBV28
CDR3 protein: CASSLIDRTNTEAFF
CDR3 DNA: TGTGCCAGCAGTTTAATCGACAGAACGAACACTGAAGCTTTCTTT

clone size: NA
D gene: NA
J gene: TRBJ1-2
V gene: TRBV5-1
CDR3 protein: CASSLAGPAGDYGYTF
CDR3 DNA: TGCGCCAGCAGCTTGGCTGGGCCGGCGGGGGACTATGGCTACACCTTC

clone size: NA
D gene: TRBD2
J gene: TRBJ2-3
V gene: TRBV10-3
CDR3 protein: CAIRESGGYTDTQYF
CDR3 DNA: TGTGCCATCAGGGAGTCGGGGGGGTACACAGATACGCAGTATTTT

clone size: NA
D gene: NA
J gene: TRBJ1-2
V gene: TRBV6-5
CDR3 protein: CASTRDWQDGYTF
CDR3 DNA: TGTGCCAGCACCCGGGACTGGCAAGACGGCTACACCTTC

clone size: once
D gene: NA
J gene: TRBJ1-2
V gene: TRBV2
CDR3 protein: CASTRLYLYGYTF
CDR3 DNA: TGTGCCAGCACCAGACTCTACCTCTATGGCTACACCTTC

clone size: NA
D gene: TRBD1
J gene: TRBJ1-6
V gene: TRBV5-5
CDR3 protein: CASSLGTGTNSPLHF
CDR3 DNA: TGTGCCAGCAGCCTCGGGACAGGTACAAATTCACCCCTCCACTTT

clone size: NA
D gene: TRBD2
J gene: TRBJ2-1
V gene: TRBV30
CDR3 protein: CAWSRTAGGSRYEQFF
CDR3 DNA: TGTGCCTGGAGCCGGACCGCGGGGGGGTCGAGGTATGAGCAGTTCTTC

clone size: NA
D gene: NA
J gene: TRBJ2-2
V gene: TRBV19
CDR3 protein: CASRPPGGRTGELFF
CDR3 DNA: TGTGCCAGTAGGCCCCCGGGGGGCAGGACCGGGGAGCTGTTTTTT

clone size: NA
D gene: TRBD1
J gene: TRBJ2-7
V gene: TRBV5-1
CDR3 protein: CASSFGTGGDEQYF
CDR3 DNA: TGCGCCAGCAGCTTCGGGACAGGGGGTGACGAGCAGTACTTC

clone size: NA
D gene: TRBD1
J gene: TRBJ1-6
V gene: TRBV19
CDR3 protein: CASRRTGSSSYNSPLHF
CDR3 DNA: TGTGCCAGTAGGCGGACAGGGTCGAGCTCCTATAATTCACCCCTCCACTTT

clone size: NA
D gene: TRBD1
J gene: TRBJ2-5
V gene: TRBV6-5
CDR3 protein: CASMAGGETQYF
CDR3 DNA: TGTGCCAGCATGGCAGGGGGAGAGACCCAGTACTTC

clone size: once
D gene: TRBD1
J gene: TRBJ2-7
V gene: TRBV7-9
CDR3 protein: CASMPGTGIYEQYF
CDR3 DNA: TGTGCCAGCATGCCCGGGACAGGGATCTACGAGCAGTACTTC

clone size: NA
D gene: TRBD1
J gene: TRBJ1-6
V gene: TRBV19
CDR3 protein: CASSTTGQALASPLHF
CDR3 DNA: TGTGCCAGTAGTACCACAGGACAGGCCTTAGCTTCACCCCTCCACTTT

clone size: NA
D gene: NA
J gene: TRBJ1-5
V gene: TRBV6-5
CDR3 protein: CASASGFMGQPQHF
CDR3 DNA: TGTGCCAGTGCCTCAGGGTTTATGGGTCAGCCCCAGCATTTT